This TCR beta chain was profiled in a study of blood T cell repertoires in COVID-19 (dated by TCRdb to the early 2020s). General notes on the study: Samples covering the acute and convalescent phases of COVID-19 were provided by collaborators in the United States, Italy and Spain. The prospective study material was composed of cDNA or gDNA derived from T cells, B-cell-depleted T cells, or PBMCs. A freely available public database, intended as a resource for researchers studying the immune response to SARS-CoV-2, is where the repertoires were released. Where HLA class I and class II types were available, the types were taken from metadata supplied by the sample provider, not from assay-based typing. A de-identified subject ID, COVID-19 status, age in years and sex were almost always included in the sample metadata. Samples came from the ongoing ImmuneRACE study (first 160 participants) plus 1,254 subjects from 6 global collaborators. Subjects who had been exposed to COVID-19, were actively infected with it, or had recovered from it provided the deeply sampled blood TCRbeta repertoires that made up the dataset. What the authors observed across the whole study: The amount of clinical and demographic metadata varied by source and participant and was provided uncurated.

Regarding this clone: Its antigen is currently not known. No clone much larger than this one lies a single base away; base qualities are absent.

Collaborating institutions collected whole blood in K2EDTA tubes following their own protocols. For TCRbeta analysis, collaborator samples were shipped as frozen whole blood, as isolated PBMCs, or as DNA extracted from either sample type. The immunoSEQ Assay, a bias-controlled multiplex PCR, was used to amplify TCRbeta CDR3 regions from genomic DNA. The authors' analysis ran thus. The number of nucleated cells in each sample was estimated by amplification of reference gene primers within the assay. Sequence reads were collapsed and filtered to measure the absolute abundance of every unique TCRbeta CDR3 rearrangement. For each sample, productive Simpson clonality was calculated by taking the square root of Simpson's diversity index across productive rearrangements. Held by TCRdb, this immuneACCESS table contains in-frame sequences only and omits some clones. Under half of the omission traces to an unresolved V gene where checked; the cause of the rest is unknown. The DNA gave D and trimming, while V, J and clone size come from that table. For this sample there are roughly 150,000 clones; roughly nine tenths appear just once. The ten largest clones capture approximately 2.8% of the sample.

V is pared back by 6 bases and J by 8 bases, with 11 bases lying between the germline termini. Spanning cysteine to phenylalanine, the CDR3 consists of 11 amino acids. The CDR3 DNA has 33 bases and is translated from base 1. CDR1 SQVTM and CDR2 ANQGSEA are derived from the germline V gene. The chain is encoded by TRBV29-1 joined to TRBJ2-1; TRBD2 is possibly the D segment (6 matching bases). Sequenced: peripheral blood. The receptor was derived from a woman aged 55-69 years with active COVID-19. The CDR3 sequence is CSVGSGDEQFF. The nucleotide sequence is TGCAGCGTCGGGTCGGGGGATGAGCAGTTCTTC.